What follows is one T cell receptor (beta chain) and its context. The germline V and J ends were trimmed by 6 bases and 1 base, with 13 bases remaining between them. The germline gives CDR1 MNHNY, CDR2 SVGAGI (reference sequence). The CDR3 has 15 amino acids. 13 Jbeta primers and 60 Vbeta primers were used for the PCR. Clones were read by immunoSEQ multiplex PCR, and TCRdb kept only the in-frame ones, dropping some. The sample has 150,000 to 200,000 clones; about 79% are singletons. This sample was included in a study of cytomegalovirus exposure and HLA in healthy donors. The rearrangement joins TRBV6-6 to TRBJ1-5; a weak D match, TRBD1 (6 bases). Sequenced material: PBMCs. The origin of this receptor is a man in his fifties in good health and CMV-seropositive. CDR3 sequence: CASREQGASNQPQHF. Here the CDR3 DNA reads TGTGCCAGCAGAGAACAGGGAGCCAGCAATCAGCCCCAGCATTTT.